This entry lists 5 T cell receptor beta chains sequenced from one sample in a study of beta chain features in type 1 diabetes. Sequenced material consisted of expressed TCRB transcripts (all of the isolated RNA was reverse transcribed). The method was immunoSEQ multiplex PCR; TCRdb's version includes in-frame clones alone and lacks a portion of them. Of about 270,000 clones listed, around an eighth were seen once; the top ten hold 0.026%. Sequenced material: naive CD4+ T cells from blood. The receptors here all came from a woman aged 40 to 50 in good health.

This clone was recorded a few times. V and J are TRBV7-2 and TRBJ2-1; TRBD2 might be the D (5 bases). CDR3 length equals 15 residues. Germline-derived CDR1 and CDR2 are SGHTA and FQGNSA. Trimming pared 2 bases from V and 4 bases from J, leaving 12 bases between. The DNA for the CDR3 is TGTGCCAGCAGCTTATCAGCGGACGTGTACAATGAGCAGTTCTTC. It yields the protein CASSLSADVYNEQFF.

This clone was counted between two and nine times. V is TRBV6-5 and J is TRBJ2-7, with D possibly matching TRBD2 (6 bases). Germline CDR1 is MNHEY and CDR2 is SVGAGI. V shed 4 bases and J shed 2 bases, with 15 bases lying between them. The CDR3 spans 15 residues. As DNA, the CDR3 is TGTGCCAGCAGTTCTCCTTCCGGGAGAACCTACGAGCAGTACTTC. Translation gives CASSSPSGRTYEQYF.

The table lists this clone with a few counts. The J gene is TRBJ2-1, the V gene TRBV20-1, with D hard to call. V dropped 3 bases and J dropped 9 bases, with 9 bases sitting between them. Germline CDR1 DFQATT, CDR2 SNEGSKA (reference sequence). CDR3 length: 11 amino acids. CDR3 protein: CSARAQIEQFF. CDR3 nucleotide sequence: TGCAGTGCTAGGGCTCAGATTGAGCAGTTCTTC.

The rearrangement uses TRBV6-1 and TRBJ2-1, with 9 bases matching TRBD2. Germline-derived CDR1 and CDR2 are MNHNS and SASEGT. V was pared by 0 bases and J by 8 bases, with 11 bases of the junction left unmatched. CDR3 length: 17 amino acids. In DNA, the CDR3 is TGTGCCAGCAGTGAAGCGCCAGGGGCGGGGGGGCTCGATGAGCAGTTCTTC. Translation: CASSEAPGAGGLDEQFF.

This chain links TRBV5-1 with TRBJ2-1; 7 bases map to TRBD2. CDR1 and CDR2 (germline): SGHRS, YFSETQ. Trimming removed 3 bases from V and 7 bases from J; junction bases left unmatched: 7. This CDR3 spans 14 amino acids. The CDR3 DNA reads TGCGCCAGCAGCTCTGGACTAGGCCTAAATGAGCAGTTCTTC. It codes for CASSSGLGLNEQFF.